The text below deals with one T cell receptor beta chain. Its antigen remains unidentified. The sample originates from a study of Ad26.COV2.S vaccination and SARS-CoV-2 variants. Study outcomes and limitations: While placebo recipients had lower spike-specific TCR breadth, vaccine recipients had more. Total T cell responses may have been underestimated by the TCR breadth and depth analyses.

V shed 3 bases and J shed 4 bases, with 22 bases lying between them. The CDR3 totals 17 residues. Per germline, CDR1 LNHDA and CDR2 SQIVND (reference sequence). Only in-frame clones appear in the TCRdb table, and some are missing; sequencing was by immunoSEQ multiplex PCR. Of some 350,000 clones listed, under 95% are singletons. Source: peripheral blood, taken after recovery from COVID-19. This clonotype was sampled from a human donor who had recovered from COVID-19. This chain connects TRBV19 to TRBJ2-7; D possibly corresponds to TRBD2 (7 bases). The CDR3 DNA reads as TGTGCCAGTAGTATCGGCTGGGGGGGCTCAACTTTATACGAGCAGTACTTC. This codes for CASSIGWGGSTLYEQYF.